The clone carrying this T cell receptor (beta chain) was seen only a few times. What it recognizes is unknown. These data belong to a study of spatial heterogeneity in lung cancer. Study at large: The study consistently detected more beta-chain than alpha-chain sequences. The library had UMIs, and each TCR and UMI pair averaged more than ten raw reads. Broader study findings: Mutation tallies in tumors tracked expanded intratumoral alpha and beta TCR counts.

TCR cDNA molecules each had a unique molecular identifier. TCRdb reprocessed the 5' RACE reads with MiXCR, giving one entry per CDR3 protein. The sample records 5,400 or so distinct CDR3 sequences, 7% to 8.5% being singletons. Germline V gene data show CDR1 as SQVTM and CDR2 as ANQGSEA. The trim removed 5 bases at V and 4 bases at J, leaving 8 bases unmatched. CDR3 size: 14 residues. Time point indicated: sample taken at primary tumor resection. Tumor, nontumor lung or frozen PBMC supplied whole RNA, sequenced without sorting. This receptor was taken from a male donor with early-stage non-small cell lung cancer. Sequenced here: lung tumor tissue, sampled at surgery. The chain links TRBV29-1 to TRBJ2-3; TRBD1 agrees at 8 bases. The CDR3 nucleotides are TGCAGCGTTACCGGACAGGGAGACCCAGATACGCAGTATTTT. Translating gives CSVTGQGDPDTQYF.